Described below is a single T cell receptor (beta chain) sequence and its context. This entry belongs to a study of blood T cell repertoires in COVID-19. Study-level information: The United States, Italy and Spain supplied acute and convalescent COVID-19 samples. T cells, B-cell-depleted T cells, or PBMCs provided the cDNA or gDNA that served as material.

The CDR3 covers 13 residues. The V segment lost 3 bases and the J segment 8 bases; nucleotides outside the gene matches: 9. Per germline, CDR1 SQVTM and CDR2 ANQGSEA. The assay was immunoSEQ multiplex PCR, and TCRdb's table has in-frame clones only and misses some. This repertoire shows some 170,000 clones, roughly 84% found once; its top ten account for roughly 15%. Cohorts were determined from participant-reported clinical history. The receptor's source is a man in his forties or fifties who had recovered from COVID-19. This rearrangement joins TRBV29-1 to TRBJ1-2; TRBD1 agrees at 7 bases. Source material: PBMCs or T cells enriched from blood (not recorded which). CDR3 loop: CSVDRRQGRGYTF. CDR3 coding DNA: TGCAGCGTTGATAGACGACAGGGACGCGGCTACACCTTC.